A single sample is the source of the 10 T cell receptor beta chains below, sequenced in a study of cytomegalovirus exposure and HLA in healthy donors. Use of 60 Vbeta and 13 Jbeta primers characterized the PCR. Produced via immunoSEQ multiplex PCR; TCRdb's table is partial and in-frame only. The data show 150,000 to 200,000 clones, roughly 79% seen once. Sample: PBMCs. The source of these receptors is a man aged 50-59 years in good health and CMV-seropositive.

J is TRBJ2-3 and V is TRBV7-9; the match to TRBD2 covers 7 bases. The junction had 5 bases not matched to a gene; V was cut back by 2 bases and J by 6 bases. In germline, CDR1 is SEHNR, CDR2 FQNEAQ (reference sequence). The CDR3 contains 14 residues. DNA of the CDR3: TGTGCCAGCAGCTTACAAGGACTAGTGGATACGCAGTATTTT. The encoded protein is CASSLQGLVDTQYF.

Only a few counts were recorded for this clone. This chain uses TRBV4-3 with TRBJ2-5, with a tentative D call TRBD2 (5 bases). The V end was cut by 4 bases, the J end by 2 bases, with 20 bases between. This CDR3 has 17 amino acids. CDR1 and CDR2 from the germline V gene are LGHNA and YSLEER. Written as DNA, the CDR3 is TGCGCCAGCAGCCCCTTCTCCTCGAACCAGCGGCAAGAGACCCAGTACTTC. It specifies CASSPFSSNQRQETQYF.

Concerning this clone: As the CDR3 is not closed by the conserved phenylalanine or tryptophan, this likely results from a read error. No DNA is shown, since the ends of the CDR3 on it are uncertain; the CDR3 is the one TCRdb lists. The V and J genes are TRBV21-1 and TRBJ2-4; the D call of TRBD2 is as the table states it, not checked on the DNA. TRBV21-1 is an annotated pseudogene. 12 amino acids form the CDR3, both terminal residues included. The CDR3: CASSKTQRGVLG.

This clone was found a few times. The chain employs TRBV5-1 and TRBJ2-3, with a possible D match to TRBD1 (5 bases). The CDR3 has 15 amino acids. Trimming stripped 3 bases from V and 2 bases from J, with 13 bases between. The germline gives CDR1 SGHRS, CDR2 YFSETQ. In DNA, the CDR3 is TGCGCCAGCAGCTGGAATATAGGGGACACAGATACGCAGTATTTT. It encodes CASSWNIGDTDTQYF.

The chain uses TRBV5-4 and TRBJ2-5, with D perhaps matching TRBD1 (5 bases). V gave up 3 bases and J gave up 4 bases, with 10 bases separating them. Germline loops: CDR1 SGHNT, CDR2 YYREEE (reference sequence). CDR3 length equals 13 residues. CDR3 nucleotide sequence: TGTGCCAGCAGCTCCAGGGTAATAGAGACCCAGTACTTC. It encodes CASSSRVIETQYF.

The chain is built from TRBV5-1 and TRBJ2-3; TRBD2 agrees at 7 bases. The CDR3 runs 17 residues. J lost 2 bases, V lost 0 bases, and 9 bases had no gene match. From germline, CDR1 is SGHRS and CDR2 YFSETQ. The DNA of the CDR3 is TGCGCCAGCAGCTTGGGGGGGGGTTCGGCCCTCACAGATACGCAGTATTTT. Its translation: CASSLGGGSALTDTQYF.

V is TRBV5-6 and J is TRBJ1-1, with D unclear. The CDR3 consists of 15 residues. V was pared by 2 bases and J by 3 bases, with 14 bases between. Germline V gene lookup returns CDR1 SGHDT and CDR2 YYEEEE. The CDR3 sequence is CASSLDWEGDTEAFF. CDR3 coding DNA: TGTGCCAGCAGCTTAGACTGGGAGGGAGACACTGAAGCTTTCTTT.

V gene TRBV28 combines with J gene TRBJ1-2; TRBD1 matches at 10 bases. V shed 6 bases, J shed 5 bases, and the junction held 9 bases outside the gene matches. Germline V gives CDR1 MDHEN, CDR2 SYDVKM. The CDR3 has 15 amino acids. CDR3 nucleotides: TGTGCCAGCAGCAGGGACAGGGGAGGAGCGTATGGCTACACCTTC. This encodes CASSRDRGGAYGYTF.

The rearrangement joins TRBV19 to TRBJ2-2; weak D call: TRBD1 (5 bases). This CDR3 has 16 residues. Germline loops: CDR1 LNHDA, CDR2 SQIVND (reference sequence). Trimming took 1 base from V and 0 from J, leaving 9 bases between them. For the CDR3, the DNA is TGTGCCAGTAGTATAGTCGGCAGGGCGAACACCGGGGAGCTGTTTTTT. Residues: CASSIVGRANTGELFF.

The rearrangement uses TRBV6-6 and TRBJ1-5, with 10 bases matching TRBD1. This CDR3 is 15 amino acids long. From germline, CDR1 is MNHNY and CDR2 SVGAGI (reference sequence). Trimming at V came to 9 bases and at J to 5 bases, leaving 10 bases not matched to a gene. The CDR3 DNA reads as TGTGCCAGACCGCTCGGGACAGGGGTTGATCAGCCCCAGCATTTT. Its protein is CARPLGTGVDQPQHF.